This paragraph covers one T cell receptor beta chain sequence. The data derive from a study of monozygotic twins with inflammatory bowel disease. The CDR3 consists of 13 residues. Germline assignment: CDR1 DFQATT and CDR2 SNEGSKA (reference sequence). From the 5' RACE reads, TCRdb lists one entry per CDR3 protein and no DNA. The specimen's table records about 300,000 distinct CDR3 sequences. This receptor was taken from a human donor with ulcerative colitis or Crohn's disease, or a healthy co-twin of an affected twin (not recorded which). The material sequenced was blood. V is TRBV20-1 and J is TRBJ1-5; TCRdb indicates TRBD1, and absent DNA this call remains unverified. The CDR3: CSARKGPNQPQHF.